Shown below are 16 T cell receptor beta chains from a single sample sequenced in a study of cytomegalovirus exposure and HLA in healthy donors. PCR involved 60 Vbeta and 13 Jbeta primers. TCRdb keeps only in-frame clones here, not all; method: immunoSEQ multiplex PCR. The sample yields around 200,000 clones, 85% seen once. The specimen sequenced was PBMCs. The origin of the receptors is a woman between 50 and 59 years old in good health and CMV-seronegative.

This sequence joins TRBV7-9 and TRBJ1-2; the match to TRBD1 covers 7 bases. Germline CDR1 and CDR2: SEHNR and FQNEAQ (reference sequence). Trimming removed 5 bases from V and 10 bases from J; junction bases left unmatched: 13. The CDR3 is 14 amino acids. CDR3 amino acids: CASSGQVPSSIYTF. The CDR3 nucleotides are TGTGCCAGCAGCGGACAGGTCCCTAGTTCAATCTACACCTTC. The variable domain in full, with the rest retrieved from reference TRBV7-9 and TRBJ1-2, is DTGVSQNPRHKITKRGQNVTFRCDPISEHNRLYWYRQTLGQGPEFLTYFQNEAQLEKSRLLSDRFSAERPKGSFSTLEIQRTEQGDSAMYLCASSGQVPSSIYTFGSGTRLTVV.

The gene calls are TRBV6-1 and TRBJ2-7; the match to TRBD1 covers 7 bases. V dropped 4 bases and J dropped 6; count of bases not matched to a gene: 12. Germline CDR1 is MNHNS and CDR2 is SASEGT. The CDR3 contains 15 residues. The CDR3 loop reads CASSANTGASSEQYF. In DNA form, the CDR3 reads TGTGCCAGCAGTGCGAATACAGGGGCCTCGAGCGAGCAGTACTTC.

Concerning this clone itself: This sample includes further DNA sequences coding for the same CDR3. This chain links TRBV27 with TRBJ1-5; D not certain. In germline, CDR1 is MNHEY, CDR2 SMNVEV (reference sequence). This CDR3 contains 14 residues. V lost 2 bases and J lost 5, with 10 bases in between. The CDR3 DNA reads as TGTGCCAGCAGTTTAAGTACGGGGTATCAGCCCCAGCATTTT. This translates into CASSLSTGYQPQHF.

The chain joins TRBV7-8 to TRBJ2-1; the match to TRBD1 covers 7 bases. The ends lost 4 bases at V and 7 bases at J; junction bases unmatched: 22. The germline CDR1 and CDR2 sequences are SGHVS and FQNEAQ. The CDR3 consists of 19 residues. CDR3 coding DNA: TGTGCCAGCAGCTCACCGTCGACAGGGACGGGGTGGAAGGTGAATGAGCAGTTCTTC. This encodes CASSSPSTGTGWKVNEQFF.

The V gene is TRBV28, the J gene TRBJ1-2; D may be TRBD1 (5 bases). Germline V gene lookup returns CDR1 MDHEN and CDR2 SYDVKM. Trimming stripped 2 bases from V and 4 bases from J, with 17 bases between. CDR3 length equals 16 residues. CDR3 region: CASSLPPRVSGYGYTF. In DNA form, the CDR3 reads TGTGCCAGCAGTTTACCCCCCAGGGTTTCTGGCTATGGCTACACCTTC.

The chain employs TRBV30 and TRBJ1-4; possible D gene TRBD1, 6 bases. The germline CDR1 and CDR2 sequences are GTSNPN and SVGIG (reference sequence). The V and J ends lost 2 bases and 0 bases respectively, with 13 bases between them. The CDR3 spans 16 residues. The CDR3 sequence is CAWSPGQLATNEKLFF. In DNA form, the CDR3 reads TGTGCCTGGAGTCCCGGACAGCTTGCAACTAATGAAAAACTGTTTTTT.

V and J are TRBV6-6 and TRBJ2-1; maybe TRBD2 (5 bases). CDR1 MNHNY and CDR2 SVGAGI come from the germline V gene (reference sequence). Trimming stripped 6 bases from V and 6 bases from J, with 12 bases between. There are 13 residues in the CDR3. CDR3 residues: CASSHREANEQFF. In DNA, the CDR3 is TGTGCCAGCAGCCACCGGGAAGCCAATGAGCAGTTCTTC.

V gene TRBV14 combines with J gene TRBJ2-3, with 12 bases matching TRBD2. V trimming: 4 bases; J trimming: 0 bases; junction bases outside the gene matches: 5. Germline lookup yields CDR1 SGHDN and CDR2 FVKESK. The CDR3 length is 17 residues. As DNA, the CDR3 is TGTGCCAGCAGCCGAGCTAGCGGGAGGGCTAGCACAGATACGCAGTATTTT. Its protein product is CASSRASGRASTDTQYF.

J is TRBJ2-7 and V is TRBV7-9, with D perhaps TRBD1 (6 bases). With 2 bases removed from V and 6 bases from J, the gap between germline ends came to 17 bases. Germline values: CDR1 SEHNR, CDR2 FQNEAQ (reference sequence). The CDR3 runs 15 residues. The CDR3: CASSLSGAGLGEQYF. CDR3 coding DNA: TGTGCCAGCAGCTTATCAGGGGCAGGGTTAGGCGAGCAGTACTTC.

This clone showed up just a few times. The chain joins TRBV7-2 to TRBJ2-3; 9 bases agree with TRBD2. CDR3 length: 18 amino acids. Trimming cost V 1 base and J 4 bases; bases outside gene matches: 12. Germline V gene sequence: CDR1 SGHTA, CDR2 FQGNSA. The CDR3 here is CASSLGLAGFGGADTQYF. DNA for the CDR3: TGTGCCAGCAGCTTAGGGCTAGCGGGATTCGGGGGCGCAGATACGCAGTATTTT.

CDR3 sequence reads: CASSTDRPGTGELFF. DNA for the CDR3: TGTGCCAGCAGCACTGACAGGCCGGGCACCGGGGAGCTGTTTTTT. The genes are TRBV7-2 and TRBJ2-2, with D tentatively TRBD1 (6 bases). The V end was cut by 5 bases, the J end by 4 bases, with 14 bases between. This CDR3 has 15 residues. Per germline, CDR1 SGHTA and CDR2 FQGNSA.

V gene TRBV9 combines with J gene TRBJ2-3, with TRBD2 as a possible D gene (5 bases). Looked up from germline, CDR1 is SGDLS and CDR2 is YYNGEE. The CDR3 is 15 residues long. Trimming left V 4 bases short and J 1 base short, with 13 bases between. CDR3 in DNA: TGTGCCAGCAGCCCCCTAGGTAGCGGCACAGATACGCAGTATTTT. As protein: CASSPLGSGTDTQYF.

The CDR3 loop reads CASSERDRVNQPQHF. CDR3 nucleotide sequence: TGTGCCAGCAGCGAGAGGGACAGGGTAAATCAGCCCCAGCATTTT. This chain joins TRBV28 and TRBJ1-5; 9 bases align to TRBD1. CDR1 is MDHEN, CDR2 SYDVKM, per germline. J lost 4 bases, V lost 6 bases, and 7 bases had no gene match. The CDR3 runs 15 residues.

The rearrangement links TRBV10-2 to TRBJ2-3; 11 bases match TRBD2. The germline V gene has CDR1 WSHSY and CDR2 SAAADI. CDR3 length: 16 residues. Losses at the gene ends were 3 bases for V and 2 bases for J; bases not matched to a gene: 4. In DNA form, the CDR3 reads TGCGCCAGCAGTGAAAGGACTAGCGGGTTCACAGATACGCAGTATTTT. This translates into CASSERTSGFTDTQYF.

Only a few counts were recorded for this clone. The CDR3 loop is CASSRGGEGTGELFF. CDR3 nucleotides: TGTGCCAGCAGCAGAGGGGGCGAAGGCACCGGGGAGCTGTTTTTT. V and J are TRBV9 and TRBJ2-2, with 7 bases aligning to TRBD1. The V segment lost 4 bases and the J segment 4 bases; nucleotides outside the gene matches: 7. The CDR3 sequence is 15 residues long. From germline, CDR1 is SGDLS and CDR2 YYNGEE.

The CDR3 region is CASSLGGTGDNEQFF. CDR3 nucleotide sequence: TGTGCCAGCAGCTTAGGTGGGACAGGGGACAATGAGCAGTTCTTC. V gene TRBV7-9 combines with J gene TRBJ2-1; 10 bases line up with TRBD1. Germline V lookup: CDR1 SEHNR, CDR2 FQNEAQ (reference sequence). Trimming took 1 base from V and 5 from J; bases not matched to a gene: 2. This CDR3 is 15 amino acids long.